This T cell receptor beta chain was sequenced during a study of blood T cell repertoires in COVID-19. Assay used: immunoSEQ multiplex PCR; TCRdb lists only in-frame clones, some missing. The sample carries 130,000 or so clones, around 89% recorded once. Germline V gene lookup returns CDR1 LGHDT and CDR2 YNNKEL (reference sequence). There are 16 residues in the CDR3. After removal of 4 bases from V and 2 bases from J, the junction contained 8 bases not matched to a gene. The chain employs TRBV3-1 (or the pseudogene TRBV3-2) and TRBJ1-1; 9 positions match TRBD1. The clonotype originates from a man between 65 and 85 years old with active COVID-19. The specimen was peripheral blood. DNA of the CDR3: TGTGCCAGCAGCCTCGGACAGGGGAGAGCAAACACTGAAGCTTTCTTT. Translation gives CASSLGQGRANTEAFF.